Only a few counts were recorded for the clone carrying this T cell receptor (beta chain). Its antigen is currently unknown. This specimen belongs to a study of beta chain features in type 1 diabetes. The CDR3 totals 15 residues. V was cut by 2 bases and J by 1 base, with 13 bases left in between. Germline-derived CDR1 and CDR2 are GTSNPN and SVGIG (reference sequence). What was sequenced were expressed TCRB transcripts, since all of the isolated RNA had been reverse transcribed. The protocol was immunoSEQ multiplex PCR, while the TCRdb copy is restricted to in-frame clones and leaves out a portion. The table shows roughly 700,000 clones, with around 15% occurring only once. Points from the study as a whole: All four CD4+ subsets of Type 1 diabetes patients contained TCRB CDR3s that were moderately but significantly shorter.

This TCR derives from a man younger than 35 with type 1 diabetes. V is TRBV30 and J is TRBJ2-3; no clear D gene. What was sequenced was naive CD4+ T cells from blood. The CDR3 protein is CAWSLMGRGTDTQYF. In DNA form, the CDR3 reads TGTGCCTGGAGTTTAATGGGTAGAGGCACAGATACGCAGTATTTT.